The present TCR beta chain was sequenced within a study of T cells in localized non-small cell lung cancer. General study findings and limits: Among blood samples, higher T cell density accompanied longer overall survival.

This clone was seen only a few times. Its antigen remains unknown. Germline V CDR1 and CDR2: SGHNT, YENEEA. The CDR3 runs 15 residues. The junction had 6 bases not matched to a gene; V was cut back by 3 bases and J by 5 bases. TCRdb's copy holds only in-frame clones and misses some; the assay was immunoSEQ multiplex PCR. The sample has about 2,800 clones, around 33% seen once. The TCR comes from a man between 35 and 75 years old with stage I lung adenocarcinoma. The chain joins TRBV11-3 to TRBJ1-4; 7 bases are shared with TRBD1. The sequences come from normal lung tissue next to the tumor, collected before any cancer treatment. The chain's CDR3 is CASSLRQGGNEKLFF. In DNA form, the CDR3 reads TGTGCCAGCAGCTTGAGGCAGGGGGGAAATGAAAAACTGTTTTTT.